This is a list of T cell receptor beta chains from one sample in a study of control samples from healthy donors and cancer patients. The assay was immunoSEQ multiplex PCR, and TCRdb's table has in-frame clones only and misses some. The sample has about 170,000 clones; around 90% are singletons. Sequencing used blood. The receptors were sampled from a man aged 30 to 39 in good health. The conserved cysteine and the conserved F or W are not part of the CDR3 here. Fields, in order: V gene, J gene, CDR3 protein.

TRBV4-1	TRBJ2-5	ASSQRTGQSQETQY
TRBV5-4	TRBJ2-1	ASSFDSFSYNEQF
TRBV27	TRBJ1-1	ASRRDTSEAF
TRBV15	TRBJ2-7	ATSRDRGKTYEQY
TRBV18	TRBJ1-2	ASSRSGGYT
TRBV19	TRBJ1-1	ASSIRWGMNTEAF
TRBV6-5	TRBJ2-7	ASRAGGSYEQY
TRBV5-5	TRBJ1-3	ASSLGGIGNTIY
TRBV7-2	TRBJ1-4	ASSHPGQTNEKLF
TRBV6-1	TRBJ1-2	ASRDSFYGYT
TRBV11-1	TRBJ1-1	ATLPAGETEAF
TRBV28	TRBJ1-6	ASSLISYNSPLH
TRBV5-5	TRBJ1-1	ASSPGTANTEAF
TRBV6-5	TRBJ1-1	ASSYSAGPAF
TRBV19	TRBJ1-5	ASGGGSNQPQH
TRBV3-1/TRBV3-2	TRBJ2-2	ASSQDMLGELF
TRBV4-2	TRBJ2-2	ASSHNTGELF
TRBV7-2	TRBJ1-1	ASGDRGWNTEAF
TRBV28	TRBJ1-5	ASSHPDSNQPQH
TRBV27	TRBJ2-1	ASFRGESGRPHEQF
TRBV5-5	TRBJ2-5	ASSLVGKERRVETQY
TRBV7-8	TRBJ1-3	ASSLDGGNTIY
TRBV28	TRBJ1-1	ASSSTRLTEAF
TRBV9	TRBJ1-2	ASNPTVRAAGYT
TRBV9	TRBJ2-3	ASSVMRGDTQY